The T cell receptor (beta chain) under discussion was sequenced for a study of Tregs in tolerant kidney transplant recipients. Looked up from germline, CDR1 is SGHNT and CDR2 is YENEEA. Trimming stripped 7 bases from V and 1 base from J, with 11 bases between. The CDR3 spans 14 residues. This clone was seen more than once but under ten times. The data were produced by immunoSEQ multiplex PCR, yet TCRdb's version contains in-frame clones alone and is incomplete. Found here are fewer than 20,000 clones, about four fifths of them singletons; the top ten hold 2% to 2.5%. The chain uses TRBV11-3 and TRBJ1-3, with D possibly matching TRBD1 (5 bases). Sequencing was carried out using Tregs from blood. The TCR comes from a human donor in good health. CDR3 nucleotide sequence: TGTGCCAGCACCCAGGGAGGATCTGGAAACACCATATATTTT. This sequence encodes CASTQGGSGNTIYF. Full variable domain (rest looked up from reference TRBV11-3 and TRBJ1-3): EAGVVQSPRYKIIEKKQPVAFWCNPISGHNTLYWYLQNLGQGPELLIRYENEEAVDDSQLPKDRFSAERLKGVDSTLKIQPAELGDSAVYLCASTQGGSGNTIYFGEGSWLTVV.